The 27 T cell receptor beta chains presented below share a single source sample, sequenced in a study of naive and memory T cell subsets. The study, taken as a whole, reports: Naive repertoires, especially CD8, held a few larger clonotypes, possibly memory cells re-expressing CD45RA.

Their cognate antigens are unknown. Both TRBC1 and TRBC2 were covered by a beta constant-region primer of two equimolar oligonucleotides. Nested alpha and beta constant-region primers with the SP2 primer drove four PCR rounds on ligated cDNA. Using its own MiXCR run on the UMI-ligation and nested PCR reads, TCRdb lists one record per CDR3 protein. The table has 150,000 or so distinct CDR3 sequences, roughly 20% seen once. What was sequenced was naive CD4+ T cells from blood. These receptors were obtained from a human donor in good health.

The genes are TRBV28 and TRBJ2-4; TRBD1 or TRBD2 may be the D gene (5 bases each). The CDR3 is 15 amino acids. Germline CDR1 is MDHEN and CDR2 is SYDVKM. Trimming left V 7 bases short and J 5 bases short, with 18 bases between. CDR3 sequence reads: CASIQSGTAENIQYF. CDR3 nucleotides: TGTGCCAGCATCCAATCCGGGACGGCCGAAAACATTCAGTACTTC.

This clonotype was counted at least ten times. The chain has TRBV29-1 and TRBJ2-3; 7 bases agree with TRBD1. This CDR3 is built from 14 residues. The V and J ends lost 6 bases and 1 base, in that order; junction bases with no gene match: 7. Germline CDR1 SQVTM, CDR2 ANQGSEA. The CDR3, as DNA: TGCAGCGTAGCCGGACAGGTGGGCACAGATACGCAGTATTTT. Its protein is CSVAGQVGTDTQYF.

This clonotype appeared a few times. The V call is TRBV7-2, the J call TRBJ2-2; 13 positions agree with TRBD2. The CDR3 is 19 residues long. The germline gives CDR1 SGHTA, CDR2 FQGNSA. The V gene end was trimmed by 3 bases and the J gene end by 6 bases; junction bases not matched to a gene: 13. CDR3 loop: CASSFRTSGSPRTAGELFF. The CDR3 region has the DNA TGTGCCAGCAGCTTCCGGACTAGCGGGAGTCCTAGGACCGCCGGGGAGCTGTTTTTT.

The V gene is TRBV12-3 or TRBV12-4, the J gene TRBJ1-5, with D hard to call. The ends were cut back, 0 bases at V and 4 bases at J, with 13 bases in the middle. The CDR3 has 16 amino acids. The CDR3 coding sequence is TGTGCCAGCAGTTTAGCGGGTTGGCGGATAAATCAGCCCCAGCATTTT. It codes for CASSLAGWRINQPQHF.

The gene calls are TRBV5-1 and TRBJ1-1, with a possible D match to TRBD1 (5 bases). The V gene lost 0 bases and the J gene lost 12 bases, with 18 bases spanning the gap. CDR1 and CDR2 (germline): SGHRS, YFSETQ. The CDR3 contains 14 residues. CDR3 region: CASSLGAGDLDTFF. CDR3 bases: TGCGCCAGCAGCTTGGGAGCGGGGGACCTGGACACTTTCTTT.

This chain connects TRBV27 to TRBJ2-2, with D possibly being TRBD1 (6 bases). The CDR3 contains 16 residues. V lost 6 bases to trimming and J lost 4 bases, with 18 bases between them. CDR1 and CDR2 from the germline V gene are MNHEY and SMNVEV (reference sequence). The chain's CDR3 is CASRPYGQLPTGELFF. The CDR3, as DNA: TGTGCCAGCAGGCCTTACGGACAGCTTCCCACCGGGGAGCTGTTTTTT.

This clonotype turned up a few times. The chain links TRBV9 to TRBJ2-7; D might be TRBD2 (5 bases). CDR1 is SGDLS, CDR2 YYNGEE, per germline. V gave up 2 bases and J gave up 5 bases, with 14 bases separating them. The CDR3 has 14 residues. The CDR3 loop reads CASSVQASTDEQYF. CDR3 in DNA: TGTGCCAGCAGCGTTCAGGCTAGCACGGACGAGCAGTACTTC. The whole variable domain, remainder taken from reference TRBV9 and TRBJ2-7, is DSGVTQTPKHLITATGQRVTLRCSPRSGDLSVYWYQQSLDQGLQFLIQYYNGEERAKGNILERFSAQQFPDLHSELNLSSLELGDSALYFCASSVQASTDEQYFGPGTRLTVT.

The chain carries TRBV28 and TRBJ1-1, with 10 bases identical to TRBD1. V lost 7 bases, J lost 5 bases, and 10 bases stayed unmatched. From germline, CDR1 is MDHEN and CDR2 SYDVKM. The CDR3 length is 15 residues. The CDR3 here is CASNLGGQGVTEAFF. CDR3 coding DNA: TGTGCCAGCAACCTAGGAGGACAGGGGGTAACTGAAGCTTTCTTT.

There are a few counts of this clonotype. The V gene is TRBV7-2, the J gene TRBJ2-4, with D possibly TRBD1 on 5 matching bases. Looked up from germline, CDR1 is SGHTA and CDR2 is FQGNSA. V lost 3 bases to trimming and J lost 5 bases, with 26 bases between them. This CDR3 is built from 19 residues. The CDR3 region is CASSFSQGLAEHRQNIQYF. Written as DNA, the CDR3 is TGTGCCAGCAGCTTCTCTCAGGGTTTAGCCGAGCACCGACAAAACATTCAGTACTTC.

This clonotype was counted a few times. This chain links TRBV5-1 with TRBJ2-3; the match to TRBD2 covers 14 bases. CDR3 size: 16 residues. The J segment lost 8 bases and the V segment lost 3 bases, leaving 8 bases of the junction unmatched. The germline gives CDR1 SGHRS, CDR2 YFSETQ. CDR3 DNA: TGCGCCAGCAGCTCGAAACCGGGACTAGCGGGAGTTACGCAGTATTTT. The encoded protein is CASSSKPGLAGVTQYF.

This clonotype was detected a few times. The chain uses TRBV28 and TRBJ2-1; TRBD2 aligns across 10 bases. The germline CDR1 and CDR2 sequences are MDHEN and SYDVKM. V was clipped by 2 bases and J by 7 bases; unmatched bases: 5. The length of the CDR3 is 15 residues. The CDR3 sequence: CASSLGGLAANEQFF. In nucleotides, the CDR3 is TGTGCCAGCAGTTTAGGTGGACTAGCGGCAAATGAGCAGTTCTTC.

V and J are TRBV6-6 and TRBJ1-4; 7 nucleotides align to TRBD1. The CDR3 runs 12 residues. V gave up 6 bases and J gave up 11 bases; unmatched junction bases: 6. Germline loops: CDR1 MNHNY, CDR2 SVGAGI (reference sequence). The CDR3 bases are TGTGCCAGCAGCCCTACAGGGGATAAACTGTTTTTT. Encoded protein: CASSPTGDKLFF.

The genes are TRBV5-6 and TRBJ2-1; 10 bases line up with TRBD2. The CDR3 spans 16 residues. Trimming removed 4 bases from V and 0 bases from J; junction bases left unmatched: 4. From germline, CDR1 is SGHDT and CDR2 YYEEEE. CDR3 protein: CASSPWTSGSYNEQFF. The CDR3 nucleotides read TGTGCCAGCAGCCCGTGGACTAGCGGCTCCTACAATGAGCAGTTCTTC.

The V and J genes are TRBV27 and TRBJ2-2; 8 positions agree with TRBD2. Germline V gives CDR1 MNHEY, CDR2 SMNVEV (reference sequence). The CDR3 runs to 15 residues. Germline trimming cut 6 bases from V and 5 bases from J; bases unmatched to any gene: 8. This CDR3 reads CASRGLGSGTGELFF. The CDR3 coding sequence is TGTGCCAGCAGGGGACTAGGTTCGGGTACCGGGGAGCTGTTTTTT.

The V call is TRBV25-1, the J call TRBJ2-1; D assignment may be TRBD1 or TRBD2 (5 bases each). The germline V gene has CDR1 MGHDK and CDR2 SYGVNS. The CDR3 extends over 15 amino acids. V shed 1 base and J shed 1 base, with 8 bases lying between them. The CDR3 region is CASSESGGSYNEQFF. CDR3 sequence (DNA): TGTGCCAGCAGTGAATCTGGGGGATCCTACAATGAGCAGTTCTTC.

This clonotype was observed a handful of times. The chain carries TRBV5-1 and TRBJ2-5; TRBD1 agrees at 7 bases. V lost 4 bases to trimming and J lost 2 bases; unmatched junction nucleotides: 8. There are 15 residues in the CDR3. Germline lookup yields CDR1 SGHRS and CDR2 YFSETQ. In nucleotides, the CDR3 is TGCGCCAGCAGCGGTACGGGACAGCTACAAGAGACCCAGTACTTC. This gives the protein CASSGTGQLQETQYF.

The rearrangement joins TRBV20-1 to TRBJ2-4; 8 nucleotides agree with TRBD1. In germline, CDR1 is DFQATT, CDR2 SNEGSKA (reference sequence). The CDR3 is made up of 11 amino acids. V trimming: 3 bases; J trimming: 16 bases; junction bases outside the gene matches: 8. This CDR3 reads CSASSRTGSYF. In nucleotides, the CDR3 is TGCAGTGCTAGTTCCCGGACAGGGTCCTACTTC.

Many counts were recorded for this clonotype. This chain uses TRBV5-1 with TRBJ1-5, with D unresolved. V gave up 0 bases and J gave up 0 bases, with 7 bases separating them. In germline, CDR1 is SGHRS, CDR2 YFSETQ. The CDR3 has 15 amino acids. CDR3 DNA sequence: TGCGCCAGCAGCTTGGGGCATAATAGCAATCAGCCCCAGCATTTT. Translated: CASSLGHNSNQPQHF. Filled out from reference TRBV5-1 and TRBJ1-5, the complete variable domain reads KAGVTQTPRYLIKTRGQQVTLSCSPISGHRSVSWYQQTPGQGLQFLFEYFSETQRNKGNFPGRFSGRQFSNSRSEMNVSTLELGDSALYLCASSLGHNSNQPQHFGDGTRLSIL.

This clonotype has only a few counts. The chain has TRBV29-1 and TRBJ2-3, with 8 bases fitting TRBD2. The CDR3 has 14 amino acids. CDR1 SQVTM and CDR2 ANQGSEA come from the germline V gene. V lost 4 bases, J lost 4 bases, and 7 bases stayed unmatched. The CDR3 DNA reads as TGCAGCGTTGGTCGCGGGAGGTCAGCAGATACGCAGTATTTT. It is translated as CSVGRGRSADTQYF.

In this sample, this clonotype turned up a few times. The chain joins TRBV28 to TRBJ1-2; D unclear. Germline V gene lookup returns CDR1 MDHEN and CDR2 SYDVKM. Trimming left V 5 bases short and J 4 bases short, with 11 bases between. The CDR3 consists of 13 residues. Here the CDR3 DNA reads TGTGCCAGCAGTATCCAGGTTCTCTATGGCTACACCTTC. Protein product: CASSIQVLYGYTF.

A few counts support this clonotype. The DNA for the CDR3 is TGTGCCCCGAGCTACAGAAGCAATCAGCCCCAGCATTTT. It translates to CAPSYRSNQPQHF. The chain links TRBV27 to TRBJ1-5; D is unresolved. The CDR3 has 13 amino acids. The germline CDR1 and CDR2 sequences are MNHEY and SMNVEV (reference sequence). The V end was cut by 11 bases, the J end by 1 base, with 12 bases between.

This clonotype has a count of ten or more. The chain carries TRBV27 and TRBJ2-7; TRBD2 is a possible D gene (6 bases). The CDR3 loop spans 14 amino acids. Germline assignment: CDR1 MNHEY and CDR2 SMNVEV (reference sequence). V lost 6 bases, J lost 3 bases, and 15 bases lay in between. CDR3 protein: CASRGLRAVYEQYF. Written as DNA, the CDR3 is TGTGCCAGCAGGGGACTCCGAGCGGTCTACGAGCAGTACTTC.

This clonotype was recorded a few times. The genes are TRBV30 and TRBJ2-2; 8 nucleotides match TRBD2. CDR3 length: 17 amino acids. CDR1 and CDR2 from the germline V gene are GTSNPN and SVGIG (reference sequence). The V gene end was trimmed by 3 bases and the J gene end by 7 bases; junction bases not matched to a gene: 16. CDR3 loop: CAWRRVASGSLGGELFF. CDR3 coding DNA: TGTGCCTGGAGACGGGTAGCCAGCGGGAGTTTGGGCGGGGAGCTGTTTTTT.

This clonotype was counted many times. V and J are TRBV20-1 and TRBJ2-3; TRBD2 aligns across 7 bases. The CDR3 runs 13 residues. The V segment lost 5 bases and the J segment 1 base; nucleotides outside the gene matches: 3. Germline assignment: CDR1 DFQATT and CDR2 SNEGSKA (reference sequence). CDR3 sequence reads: CSAGGGGTDTQYF. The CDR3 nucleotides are TGCAGTGCTGGCGGGGGAGGCACAGATACGCAGTATTTT.

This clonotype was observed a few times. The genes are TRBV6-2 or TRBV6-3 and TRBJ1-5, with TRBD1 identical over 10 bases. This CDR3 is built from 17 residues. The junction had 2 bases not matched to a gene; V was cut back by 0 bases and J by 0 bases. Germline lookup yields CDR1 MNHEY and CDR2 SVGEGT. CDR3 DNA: TGTGCCAGCAGTTACTCGACAGGGGGCCATAGCAATCAGCCCCAGCATTTT. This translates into CASSYSTGGHSNQPQHF.

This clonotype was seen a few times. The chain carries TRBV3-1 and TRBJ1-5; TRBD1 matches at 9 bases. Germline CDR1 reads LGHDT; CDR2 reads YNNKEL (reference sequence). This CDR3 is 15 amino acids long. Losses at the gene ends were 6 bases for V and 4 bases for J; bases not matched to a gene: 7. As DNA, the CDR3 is TGTGCCAGCAGTCCGGCCGGACAGGGGAATCAGCCCCAGCATTTT. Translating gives CASSPAGQGNQPQHF.

CDR3 DNA: TGTGCCAGCAGTTACAGGGTTAGCAATCAGCCCCAGCATTTT. Amino acids: CASSYRVSNQPQHF. The J gene is TRBJ1-5, the V gene TRBV2; D is perhaps TRBD1 (6 bases). V lost 5 bases and J 0 bases, leaving 8 bases between the germline ends. Germline values: CDR1 SNHLY, CDR2 FYNNEI. The CDR3 loop spans 14 amino acids. Together with reference TRBV2 and TRBJ1-5, the CDR3 gives the full variable domain: EPEVTQTPSHQVTQMGQEVILRCVPISNHLYFYWYRQILGQKVEFLVSFYNNEISEKSEIFDDQFSVERPDGSNFTLKIRSTKLEDSAMYFCASSYRVSNQPQHFGDGTRLSIL.